This T cell receptor beta chain is from a study of OX40 agonist ivuxolimab in advanced cancers. Clones were sequenced by immunoSEQ multiplex PCR, and TCRdb holds only the in-frame ones, with some missing. The sample records approximately 73,000 clones, roughly 89% being singletons. The CDR3 contains 15 residues. Trimming left V 4 bases short and J 9 bases short, with 21 bases between. In germline, CDR1 is LNHDA, CDR2 SQIVND (reference sequence). Material: CD4+ or CD8+ T cells sorted from blood, obtained in a trial of the OX40 agonist ivuxolimab. This sequence was found in an adult with an advanced solid tumor such as melanoma, head and neck, liver or kidney cancer. V and J are TRBV19 and TRBJ1-2; D is perhaps TRBD1 (5 bases). The chain's CDR3 is CASSTPGTSQLSYTF. CDR3 bases: TGTGCCAGTAGTACCCCGGGGACCAGTCAGCTGAGCTACACCTTC. Full variable domain (outside the CDR3, taken from reference TRBV19 and TRBJ1-2): DGGITQSPKYLFRKEGQNVTLSCEQNLNHDAMYWYRQDPGQGLRLIYYSQIVNDFQKGDIAEGYSVSREKKESFPLTVTSAQKNPTAFYLCASSTPGTSQLSYTFGSGTRLTVV.